Given below is one T cell receptor beta chain in context. Sequencing used immunoSEQ multiplex PCR; TCRdb keeps in-frame clones, though not all of them. This table has approximately 97,000 clones, around 90% appearing once. The data were obtained in a study of blood T cell repertoires in COVID-19. Trimming pared 1 base from V and 7 bases from J, leaving 13 bases between. CDR1 is SGHVS and CDR2 is FNYEAQ in the germline V gene. This CDR3 has 15 amino acids. Sequenced sample: peripheral blood. This sequence joins TRBV7-6 and TRBJ2-2; perhaps TRBD1 as D (5 bases). The receptor comes from a man aged 50-59 years with COVID-19, enrolled during active disease. This CDR3 reads CASSLVPGKGGELFF. The CDR3 DNA sequence: TGTGCCAGCAGCTTAGTTCCAGGGAAGGGCGGGGAGCTGTTTTTT.